This T cell receptor (beta chain) was documented in a study of spatial heterogeneity in lung cancer. About the research overall: Correlation of TCR transcript counts in tumor regions with a T cell module score from matched bulk RNA-seq was strong.

The table lists this clonotype with many counts. Its antigen is not identified. General observations from the study: Tumor mutation counts were tracked by expanded intratumoral alpha and beta TCR counts.

Time point meaning: sample taken at primary tumor resection. The approximately 79 donors had untreated early-stage non-small cell lung cancer. Unsorted whole RNA samples from tumor, nontumor lung or frozen PBMC were sequenced. CDR3 length: 17 residues. V was cut by 3 bases and J by 5 bases, with 22 bases left in between. Germline assignment: CDR1 SGHTA and CDR2 FQGNSA. Each CDR3 protein gets one entry after TCRdb re-called the 5' RACE reads with MiXCR. The sample consists of fewer than 8,500 distinct CDR3 sequences, about 6.7% of them appearing once. This receptor was taken from a female donor with early-stage non-small cell lung cancer. The sequencing used lung tumor tissue, collected at surgery. This chain links TRBV7-2 with TRBJ1-1, with a weak D call TRBD1 (5 bases). The CDR3 DNA follows: TGTGCCAGCAGCTTTCGCTGGGACGAGTCTTCTAGGACTGAAGCTTTCTTT. Its translation is CASSFRWDESSRTEAFF.